The rows below give T cell receptor beta chains drawn from one sample of a study of CD8 T cells in Susac syndrome. MiXCR, applied by TCRdb to the immunoSEQ multiplex PCR reads, yields one record per CDR3 protein. Found here are more than 100,000 distinct CDR3 sequences, around 96% of them singletons; the top ten hold about 0.14%. Sequenced: CD4+ T cells from PBMCs. These receptors were obtained from a human donor with Susac syndrome. The CDR3 runs from the conserved cysteine through the conserved F or W. The order of the fields is clone size, D gene, V gene, J gene, CDR3 DNA, CDR3 protein. The D gene is left open where the match is weak. Size is omitted from some rows. Given values are once, few, many or a class for expanded clones.

clone_size: NA; d_call: NA; v_call: TRBV3-1; j_call: TRBJ2-1; cdr3_nt: TGTGCCAGCAGCCAAGTTGGACGGACAGCTTACAATGAGCAGTTCTTC; cdr3_aa: CASSQVGRTAYNEQFF
clone_size: NA; d_call: TRBD1; v_call: TRBV7-9; j_call: TRBJ2-7; cdr3_nt: TGTGCCAGCAGCCCACAGGGGGCTCCCGGCTACGAGCAGTACTTC; cdr3_aa: CASSPQGAPGYEQYF
clone_size: NA; d_call: NA; v_call: TRBV30; j_call: TRBJ1-5; cdr3_nt: TGTGCCTGGAGTACTAGCAATCAGCCCCAGCATTTT; cdr3_aa: CAWSTSNQPQHF
clone_size: NA; d_call: NA; v_call: TRBV20-1; j_call: TRBJ2-2; cdr3_nt: TGCAGTGCTAGTAGCGGGAACACCGGGGAGCTGTTTTTT; cdr3_aa: CSASSGNTGELFF
clone_size: NA; d_call: TRBD1; v_call: TRBV9; j_call: TRBJ2-5; cdr3_nt: TGTGCCAGCAGCGTTGACAGGGGGGACAGCGAGACCCAGTACTTC; cdr3_aa: CASSVDRGDSETQYF
clone_size: NA; d_call: NA; v_call: TRBV6-1; j_call: TRBJ2-5; cdr3_nt: TGTGCCAGCAGTGAAGGGGGACGCGCGGGGACCCAGTACTTC; cdr3_aa: CASSEGGRAGTQYF
clone_size: NA; d_call: TRBD1; v_call: TRBV20-1; j_call: TRBJ2-1; cdr3_nt: TGCAGTGCAAGGACAGGGGAGGTTATATACAATGAGCAGTTCTTC; cdr3_aa: CSARTGEVIYNEQFF
clone_size: NA; d_call: NA; v_call: TRBV12-3/TRBV12-4; j_call: TRBJ2-1; cdr3_nt: TGTGCCAGCGGTAGCGGCAATGCCTACAATGAGCAGTTCTTC; cdr3_aa: CASGSGNAYNEQFF
clone_size: NA; d_call: NA; v_call: TRBV20-1; j_call: TRBJ2-3; cdr3_nt: TGCAGTGCTAGAGATGGAGCGGCTAGCACAGATACGCAGTATTTT; cdr3_aa: CSARDGAASTDTQYF
clone_size: NA; d_call: NA; v_call: TRBV21-1; j_call: TRBJ2-1; cdr3_nt: TGTGCCAGCAGCAAAGTTCGACCTCCTCGGGATGAGCAGTTCTTC; cdr3_aa: CASSKVRPPRDEQFF
clone_size: NA; d_call: NA; v_call: TRBV6-5; j_call: TRBJ2-5; cdr3_nt: TGTGCCAGCAGTTACTCTGGGGGAGAAGGAGAGACCCAGTACTTC; cdr3_aa: CASSYSGGEGETQYF
clone_size: NA; d_call: TRBD2; v_call: TRBV14; j_call: TRBJ2-5; cdr3_nt: TGTGCCAGCAGCCCGCGGACTAGCGGGAGTGTGGAGACCCAGTACTTC; cdr3_aa: CASSPRTSGSVETQYF
clone_size: NA; d_call: NA; v_call: TRBV20-1; j_call: TRBJ2-1; cdr3_nt: TGCAGTGCTTCTCAGGGTTACAATGAGCAGTTCTTC; cdr3_aa: CSASQGYNEQFF
clone_size: NA; d_call: NA; v_call: TRBV29-1; j_call: TRBJ2-7; cdr3_nt: TGCAGCGTTGTAAGCACGGGTTCTTACGAGCAGTACTTC; cdr3_aa: CSVVSTGSYEQYF
clone_size: NA; d_call: NA; v_call: TRBV4-1; j_call: TRBJ2-5; cdr3_nt: TGCGCCAGCAGGGGGCTCGGGCGAGAGACCCAGTACTTC; cdr3_aa: CASRGLGRETQYF
clone_size: NA; d_call: NA; v_call: TRBV7-8; j_call: TRBJ2-7; cdr3_nt: TGTGCCAGCAGCCCGACCAGGTACTCCTACGAGCAGTACTTC; cdr3_aa: CASSPTRYSYEQYF
clone_size: NA; d_call: NA; v_call: TRBV9; j_call: TRBJ2-1; cdr3_nt: TGTGCCAGCAGCCCCCGGGACTCCGCAAGGGGGGAGCAGTTCTTC; cdr3_aa: CASSPRDSARGEQFF
clone_size: NA; d_call: NA; v_call: TRBV9; j_call: TRBJ1-5; cdr3_nt: TGTGCCAGCAGCGTAGGTCAAGAGGCCAGGCAGCCCCAGCATTTT; cdr3_aa: CASSVGQEARQPQHF
clone_size: NA; d_call: NA; v_call: TRBV28; j_call: TRBJ2-3; cdr3_nt: TGTGCCAGCAGTCCACCACCCGCGGTCCCCCTCGATACGCAGTATTTT; cdr3_aa: CASSPPPAVPLDTQYF
clone_size: NA; d_call: TRBD1; v_call: TRBV2; j_call: TRBJ1-4; cdr3_nt: TGTGCCAGCAGAGTACAGGGGGCGCTTAATGAAAAACTGTTTTTT; cdr3_aa: CASRVQGALNEKLFF
clone_size: NA; d_call: TRBD1; v_call: TRBV20-1; j_call: TRBJ1-1; cdr3_nt: TGCAGTGCTAAATCACCCGGGACAGGGAGAACTGAAGCTTTCTTT; cdr3_aa: CSAKSPGTGRTEAFF
clone_size: NA; d_call: NA; v_call: TRBV5-6; j_call: TRBJ2-3; cdr3_nt: TGTGCCAGCAGCGTACAGGACCGGGGTTTATTGGATACGCAGTATTTT; cdr3_aa: CASSVQDRGLLDTQYF
clone_size: NA; d_call: NA; v_call: TRBV4-3; j_call: TRBJ1-2; cdr3_nt: TGCGCCAGCAGCCAAGGGGTCCAGAACTATGGCTACACCTTC; cdr3_aa: CASSQGVQNYGYTF
clone_size: few; d_call: NA; v_call: TRBV10-3; j_call: TRBJ1-4; cdr3_nt: TGTGCCATCAGTGAGCAGCTGGCTAATGAAAAACTGTTTTTT; cdr3_aa: CAISEQLANEKLFF
clone_size: NA; d_call: NA; v_call: TRBV20-1; j_call: TRBJ2-1; cdr3_nt: TGCAGTGCTAGTCGCGGGATCGATGAGCAGTTCTTC; cdr3_aa: CSASRGIDEQFF
clone_size: NA; d_call: NA; v_call: TRBV29-1; j_call: TRBJ2-3; cdr3_nt: TGCAGCGTGGAACTACCGGGAACCCGAGGGGATACGCAGTATTTT; cdr3_aa: CSVELPGTRGDTQYF
clone_size: NA; d_call: TRBD1; v_call: TRBV28; j_call: TRBJ1-2; cdr3_nt: TGTGCCAGCAGGTCGACAGGGGCAAACTATGGCTACACCTTC; cdr3_aa: CASRSTGANYGYTF
clone_size: few; d_call: NA; v_call: TRBV18; j_call: TRBJ2-2; cdr3_nt: TGTGCCAGCTCACCACGGAACACCGGGGAGCTGTTTTTT; cdr3_aa: CASSPRNTGELFF
clone_size: NA; d_call: NA; v_call: TRBV24-1; j_call: TRBJ2-1; cdr3_nt: TGTGCCACCAGTGACCCGAGCGGAAGAGGCCACAATGAGCAGTTCTTC; cdr3_aa: CATSDPSGRGHNEQFF
clone_size: once; d_call: TRBD2; v_call: TRBV9; j_call: TRBJ2-1; cdr3_nt: TGTGCCAGCAGCGCTCCCGGGACTAGCGGGAGTCAGTACAATGAGCAGTTCTTC; cdr3_aa: CASSAPGTSGSQYNEQFF
clone_size: NA; d_call: NA; v_call: TRBV29-1; j_call: TRBJ2-4; cdr3_nt: TGCAGCGTCCTCCCGTTGCGGGGCGGATCGGACATTCAGTACTTC; cdr3_aa: CSVLPLRGGSDIQYF
clone_size: NA; d_call: NA; v_call: TRBV7-9; j_call: TRBJ1-4; cdr3_nt: TGTGCCAGCAGCTTAGATTTGACCTTTGGAAATGAAAAACTGTTTTTT; cdr3_aa: CASSLDLTFGNEKLFF
clone_size: NA; d_call: NA; v_call: TRBV28; j_call: TRBJ1-2; cdr3_nt: TGTGCCAGCAGTCTAAGGACAGATTCTAACTATGGCTACACCTTC; cdr3_aa: CASSLRTDSNYGYTF
clone_size: NA; d_call: NA; v_call: TRBV5-1; j_call: TRBJ2-3; cdr3_nt: TGCGCCAGCAGCTTAGGGCGGCCCGCGGGAGATACGCAGTATTTT; cdr3_aa: CASSLGRPAGDTQYF
clone_size: NA; d_call: NA; v_call: TRBV4-1; j_call: TRBJ2-7; cdr3_nt: TGCGCCAGCAGCCAAGATCCCGCCAGGGAGGCCGAGCAGTACTTC; cdr3_aa: CASSQDPAREAEQYF
clone_size: NA; d_call: NA; v_call: TRBV29-1; j_call: TRBJ2-1; cdr3_nt: TGCAGCGTTGTCTGGGGGCACACCTACAATGAGCAGTTCTTC; cdr3_aa: CSVVWGHTYNEQFF
clone_size: NA; d_call: TRBD2; v_call: TRBV28; j_call: TRBJ2-4; cdr3_nt: TGTGCCAGCGAACTAGCGGGAGAAGGCAAAAACATTCAGTACTTC; cdr3_aa: CASELAGEGKNIQYF
clone_size: NA; d_call: TRBD1; v_call: TRBV30; j_call: TRBJ1-4; cdr3_nt: TGTGCCTGGAGTCGTGAGGGGGCAAAAAAACTGTTTTTT; cdr3_aa: CAWSREGAKKLFF
clone_size: NA; d_call: NA; v_call: TRBV12-3/TRBV12-4; j_call: TRBJ1-2; cdr3_nt: TGTGCCACACTTTCATGGGGAGACTATGGCTACACCTTC; cdr3_aa: CATLSWGDYGYTF
clone_size: once; d_call: TRBD2; v_call: TRBV7-2; j_call: TRBJ2-5; cdr3_nt: TGTGCCAGCAGCCGAACCCCTAGCGGAGGGAGTGGGACCCAGTACTTC; cdr3_aa: CASSRTPSGGSGTQYF